This T cell receptor (beta chain) was found in a study of regulatory T cells in long-lasting Graves disease. Study findings and constraints: There were preferences for TRBV28, TRBJ1-2 and TRBJ2-5 in persistent disease.

Per the germline V gene, CDR1 is SGHVS and CDR2 is FQNEAQ. Trimming took off 5 bases at V and 0 bases at J, with 8 bases between the two ends. The CDR3 spans 14 residues. Time point specified: newly diagnosed GD, antithyroid drugs for less than 3 months. RNA extracted from PBMCs served as the sequencing template. This clonotype was found many times. Its antigen is currently unknown. Sequencing libraries for TCR beta were prepared with iRepertoire HTBI primers and Arm-PCR of CDR3 regions. TCRdb used MiXCR to reprocess the multiplex PCR reads, holding one entry per CDR3 protein. The sample records 350,000 to 400,000 distinct CDR3 sequences, around a sixth being singletons.

This receptor was obtained from a female donor with Graves disease. The J gene is TRBJ1-3, the V gene TRBV7-8; D call uncertain. Sequenced material: peripheral blood mononuclear cells (PBMCs), taken at new diagnosis, from a patient treated with antithyroid drugs. The CDR3 nucleotides read TGTGCCAGCAGCCCTGGGGACTCTGGAAACACCATATATTTT. This translates into CASSPGDSGNTIYF.